A selection of T cell receptor beta chains follows, all from one sample in a study of PD-1 blockade in classical Hodgkin lymphoma. The data were produced by immunoSEQ multiplex PCR, yet TCRdb's version contains in-frame clones alone and is incomplete. This sample has 28,000 or so clones, with approximately 67% found just once. Specimen: peripheral blood mononuclear cells (PBMCs), collected before the second cycle of nivolumab. All receptors come from a human donor with classical Hodgkin lymphoma. Both conserved end residues are part of each CDR3. D genes are given only for firm matches. A row's size may be missing; if present it is once, few, many or a size class.

TRBV5-1	-	TRBJ2-2	-	TGCGCCAGCAGCTTGGCCCCGTCTACCGGGGAGCTGTTTTTT	CASSLAPSTGELFF
TRBV7-2	-	TRBJ2-7	TRBD2	TGTGCCAGCAGCTTAGCCGGGACTACCAGCTCCTACGAGCAGTACTTC	CASSLAGTTSSYEQYF
TRBV18	once	TRBJ2-7	TRBD2	TGTGCCAGCTCACCTCCCGGGACTATTCACGAGCAGTACTTC	CASSPPGTIHEQYF
TRBV28	-	TRBJ2-5	-	TGTGCCAGCAGTCCTTCCGGCGCCACCCAGTACTTC	CASSPSGATQYF
TRBV10-1	-	TRBJ2-7	TRBD1	TGCGCCAGCAGTCCAGGGGGCATCCACGAGCAGTACTTC	CASSPGGIHEQYF
TRBV7-2	-	TRBJ2-1	-	TGTGCCAGCAGCTTAGTCGGACCGAATGATGAGCAGTTCTTC	CASSLVGPNDEQFF
TRBV7-2	medium-sized	TRBJ2-7	-	TGTGCCAGCAGCTCCGTCTCCCTGGGCTACGAGCAGTACTTC	CASSSVSLGYEQYF
TRBV5-8	few	TRBJ1-1	-	TGTGCCAGCAGCCCGTGGAGACAGGCGGGACCTGAAGCTTTCTTT	CASSPWRQAGPEAFF
TRBV7-9	-	TRBJ1-3	-	TGTGCCAGCAGCTTAGTCGGGGACTCTGGAAACACCATATATTTT	CASSLVGDSGNTIYF
TRBV7-2	-	TRBJ2-1	-	TGTGCCAGCAGCTTAGAATCCGGGGGCCTCTACAATGAGCAGTTCTTC	CASSLESGGLYNEQFF
TRBV28	few	TRBJ1-2	-	TGTGCCAGCAGTTTAGAGGAGGGCAGGGGCTACACCTTC	CASSLEEGRGYTF
TRBV5-4	-	TRBJ2-2	TRBD1	TGTGCCAGCAGCAAGCCGGGACAGGAGAACACCGGGGAGCTGTTTTTT	CASSKPGQENTGELFF
TRBV5-6	-	TRBJ2-7	TRBD1	TGTGCCAGCAGCCCTGGGACAGGGGGTCCCTACGAGCAGTACTTC	CASSPGTGGPYEQYF
TRBV5-3	-	TRBJ1-1	TRBD1	TGTGCCAGAAGCCCCCGACCGGACAGGGGGAACACTGAAGCTTTCTTT	CARSPRPDRGNTEAFF
TRBV4-3	-	TRBJ1-4	-	TGCGCCAGCAGCCAAAGTCAACGGGAGGGGTATGAAAAACTGTTTTTT	CASSQSQREGYEKLFF
TRBV7-3	-	TRBJ2-1	-	TGTGCCAGCAGCTTTTCGGGGTCGAGCTCCTACAATGAGCAGTTCTTC	CASSFSGSSSYNEQFF
TRBV10-1	-	TRBJ2-3	-	TGCGCCAGCAGTCGTCGCGGGGACGTCCAAGATACGCAGTATTTT	CASSRRGDVQDTQYF
TRBV6-1	medium-sized	TRBJ1-3	TRBD1	TGTGCCAGCTACAGGGACAGCTCTGGAAACACCATATATTTT	CASYRDSSGNTIYF
TRBV6-5	-	TRBJ2-6	-	TGTGCCAGCAGTGTCAGGGGACTTGGGGCCAACGTCCTGACTTTC	CASSVRGLGANVLTF
TRBV7-2	-	TRBJ1-5	-	TGTGCCAGCAGCTCGGGGGGGTCTCTCAATCAGCCCCAGCATTTT	CASSSGGSLNQPQHF
TRBV30	-	TRBJ1-6	-	TGTGCCTGGAGTCCCGGTCGTTATAATTCACCCCTCCACTTT	CAWSPGRYNSPLHF
TRBV4-2	few	TRBJ2-5	TRBD2	TGTGCCAGCAGCCAGGAGGGACTAGCGGGAGGGCCGGGGGAGACCCAGTACTTC	CASSQEGLAGGPGETQYF